The clone carrying this T cell receptor (beta chain) occurred many times. The antigen remains undetermined. This sample is drawn from a study of T cells in Graves' hyperthyroidism and ophthalmopathy. Findings and caveats of the study: Blood also contained most expanded thyroid clonotypes above 0.001.

From RNA transcripts, TCR beta CDR3 regions were amplified. HTBI primers were the set used in a first-round RT-PCR of the TCR CDR3. TCRdb called the multiplex PCR reads again in MiXCR, with one record for every CDR3 protein. The sample includes about 520,000 distinct CDR3 sequences, less than 25% of them seen just once. The CDR3 consists of 16 residues. Germline values: CDR1 MNHEY, CDR2 SVGEGT. The V segment lost 1 base and the J segment 1 base; nucleotides outside the gene matches: 6. The chain joins TRBV6-2 or TRBV6-3 to TRBJ2-5; 7 positions agree with TRBD2. Material for sequencing was blood. This clonotype originated in a young man with Graves' hyperthyroidism. The CDR3 is CASSYWGRLAQETQYF. The CDR3 bases are TGTGCCAGCAGTTACTGGGGCCGACTAGCCCAAGAGACCCAGTACTTC.